This TCR beta chain originates from a study of chemoradiotherapy in HPV16-positive cancers. Study information: A couple of HPV16-positive patients' cells yielded candidate HPV-specific clones and common motifs. Findings of the study overall: During treatment, candidate HPV-specific clones and E7-related motifs expanded in tumor. HPV-specific T cells were functionally defined from only two HPV16-positive patients. Better recurrence-free survival went with HPV-responsive T-cell expansion in HPV16-positive patients.

TCRdb's copy holds only in-frame clones and misses some; the assay was immunoSEQ multiplex PCR. This table holds approximately 13,000 clones, around 85% found once. As for this clone: Its antigen is unidentified.

The CDR3 totals 15 residues. The germline V and J ends were trimmed by 10 bases and 3 bases, with 22 bases remaining between them. Germline CDR1 and CDR2: SGHKS and YYEKEE (reference sequence). This clonotype was obtained from a human donor with HPV-associated anogenital cancer. This specimen consisted of blood, obtained from a patient who underwent chemoradiotherapy. The J gene is TRBJ1-2, the V gene TRBV5-5; D unclear. This CDR3 is CAGTNWLGSDYGYTF. The CDR3 DNA reads as TGTGCCGGCACCAACTGGTTAGGTTCGGACTATGGCTACACCTTC. The full variable domain, its missing parts supplied by reference TRBV5-5 and TRBJ1-2, is DAGVTQSPTHLIKTRGQQVTLRCSPISGHKSVSWYQQVLGQGPQFIFQYYEKEERGRGNFPDRFSARQFPNYSSELNVNALLLGDSALYLCAGTNWLGSDYGYTFGSGTRLTVV.